The present T cell receptor beta chain was sequenced within a study of T-cell reconstitution after alpha-beta-depleted transplantation in children. Researchers prepared the TCRbeta library using unique molecular identifiers, the study reports. In TCRdb, the PCR reads were re-called with MiXCR into one record per CDR3 protein. Seen here are 45,000 to 70,000 distinct CDR3 sequences, 35% to 55% observed once, and the top ten hold 95% to 98%. The receptor was derived from a male patient younger than 18 who had a stem cell transplant for acute lymphoblastic leukemia, so the T cells may come from the graft donor. The material sequenced was PBMCs, mostly from graft donor cells, taken 360 days after TCRalphabeta/CD19-depleted stem cell transplant.

As DNA, the CDR3 is TGTGCCAGCAAACCGATAATCGCCAGGCTCATGGGGGACACCGGGGAGCTGTTTTTT. This encodes CASKPIIARLMGDTGELFF. The chain recombines TRBV28 with TRBJ2-2, with D perhaps assigned TRBD1 or TRBD2 (5 bases each). Germline CDR1 and CDR2: MDHEN and SYDVKM. Trimming cost V 7 bases and J 3 bases, with 27 bases left between them. CDR3 length equals 19 residues.